This T cell receptor beta chain was retrieved from a study of control samples from healthy donors and cancer patients. V gave up 8 bases and J gave up 5 bases; unmatched junction bases: 4. Germline-derived CDR1 and CDR2 are KGHDR and SFDVKD. The length of the CDR3 is 13 residues. Profiling relied on immunoSEQ multiplex PCR, and the TCRdb table lists in-frame clones only, not all of them. The data show about 53,000 clones, about nine tenths seen once. The clonotype was recovered from a man between 60 and 70 years old with head and neck cancer. Sequencing input: PBMCs. This chain joins TRBV24-1 and TRBJ2-1; 8 bases are shared with TRBD1. The CDR3 nucleotides are TGTGCCACCACAGGGGGCGTCCACAATGAGCAGTTCTTC. Amino acid sequence: CATTGGVHNEQFF.